This T cell receptor (beta chain) was found in a study of control samples from healthy donors and cancer patients. Method: immunoSEQ multiplex PCR; TCRdb's copy keeps in-frame clones and lacks some. The data contain under 150,000 clones, over 75% of them singletons. Trimming removed 6 bases from V and 3 bases from J, with 16 bases in between. The CDR3 contains 15 residues. Germline-derived CDR1 and CDR2 are WSHSY and SAAADI. This chain connects TRBV10-2 to TRBJ2-3, with TRBD1 as a possible D gene (6 bases). The material sequenced was blood. The clonotype comes from a man between 60 and 75 years old in good health. The CDR3 protein is CASRWNQGWTDTQYF. The CDR3 DNA reads TGCGCCAGCAGGTGGAATCAGGGGTGGACAGATACGCAGTATTTT.